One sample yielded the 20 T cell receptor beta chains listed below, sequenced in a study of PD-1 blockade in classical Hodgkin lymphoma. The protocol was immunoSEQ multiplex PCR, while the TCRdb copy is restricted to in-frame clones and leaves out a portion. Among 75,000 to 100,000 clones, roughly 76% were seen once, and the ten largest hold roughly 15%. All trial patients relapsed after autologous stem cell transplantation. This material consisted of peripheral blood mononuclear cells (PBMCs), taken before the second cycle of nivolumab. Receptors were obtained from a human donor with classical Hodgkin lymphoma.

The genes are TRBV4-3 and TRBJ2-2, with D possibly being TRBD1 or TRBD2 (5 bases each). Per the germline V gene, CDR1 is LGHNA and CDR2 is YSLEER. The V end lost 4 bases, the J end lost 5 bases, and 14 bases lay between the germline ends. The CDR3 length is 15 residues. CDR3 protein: CASSRHLRETGELFF. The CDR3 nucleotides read TGCGCCAGCAGCCGACACCTCAGGGAGACCGGGGAGCTGTTTTTT.

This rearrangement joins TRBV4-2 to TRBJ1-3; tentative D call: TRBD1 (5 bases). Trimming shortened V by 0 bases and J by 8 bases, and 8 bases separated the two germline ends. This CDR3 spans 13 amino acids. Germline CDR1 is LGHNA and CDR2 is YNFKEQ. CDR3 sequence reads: CASSQDREDTIYF. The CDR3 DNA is TGTGCCAGCAGCCAAGACAGGGAGGACACCATATATTTT.

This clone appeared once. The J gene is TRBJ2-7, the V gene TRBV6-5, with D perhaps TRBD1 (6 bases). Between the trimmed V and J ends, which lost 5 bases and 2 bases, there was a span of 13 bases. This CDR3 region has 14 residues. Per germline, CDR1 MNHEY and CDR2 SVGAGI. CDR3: CASSTLTGPYEQYF. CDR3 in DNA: TGTGCCAGCAGTACCTTGACAGGACCCTACGAGCAGTACTTC.

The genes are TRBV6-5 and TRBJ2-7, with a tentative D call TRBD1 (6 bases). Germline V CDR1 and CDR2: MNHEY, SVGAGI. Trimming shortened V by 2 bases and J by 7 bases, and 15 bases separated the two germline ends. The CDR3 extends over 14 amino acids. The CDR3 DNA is TGTGCCAGCAGTTACGCAGACAGGATGGGGGAGCAGTACTTC. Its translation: CASSYADRMGEQYF.

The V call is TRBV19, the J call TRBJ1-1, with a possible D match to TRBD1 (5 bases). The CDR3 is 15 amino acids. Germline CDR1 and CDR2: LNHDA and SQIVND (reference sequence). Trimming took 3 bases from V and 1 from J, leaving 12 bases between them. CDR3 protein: CASSIHGGPNTEAFF. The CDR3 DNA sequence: TGTGCCAGTAGTATTCACGGGGGACCGAACACTGAAGCTTTCTTT.

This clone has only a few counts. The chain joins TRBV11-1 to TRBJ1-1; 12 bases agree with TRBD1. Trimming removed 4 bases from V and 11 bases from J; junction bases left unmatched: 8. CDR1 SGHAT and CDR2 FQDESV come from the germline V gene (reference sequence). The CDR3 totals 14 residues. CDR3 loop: CASSSTGTGGAAFF. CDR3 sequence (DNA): TGTGCCAGCAGCTCAACCGGGACAGGGGGCGCCGCTTTCTTT.

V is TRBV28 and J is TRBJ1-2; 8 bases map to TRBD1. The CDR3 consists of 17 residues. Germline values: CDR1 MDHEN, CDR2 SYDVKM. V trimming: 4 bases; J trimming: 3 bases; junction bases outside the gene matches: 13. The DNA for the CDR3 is TGTGCCAGCAGTTCGATTGGCAGCCCAGGGGGCGACTATGGCTACACCTTC. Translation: CASSSIGSPGGDYGYTF.

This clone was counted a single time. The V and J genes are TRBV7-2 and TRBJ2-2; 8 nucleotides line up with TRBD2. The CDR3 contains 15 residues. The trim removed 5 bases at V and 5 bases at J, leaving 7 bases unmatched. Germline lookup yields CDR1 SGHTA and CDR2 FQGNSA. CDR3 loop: CASSRLARGTGELFF. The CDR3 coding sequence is TGTGCCAGCAGCCGACTAGCGCGAGGTACCGGGGAGCTGTTTTTT.

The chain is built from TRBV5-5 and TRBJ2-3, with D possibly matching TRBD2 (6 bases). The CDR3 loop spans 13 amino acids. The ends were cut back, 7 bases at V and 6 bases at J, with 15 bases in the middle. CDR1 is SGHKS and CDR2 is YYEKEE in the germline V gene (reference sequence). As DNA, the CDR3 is TGTGCCAGCGCTGCGGGAATGGAGGATACGCAGTATTTT. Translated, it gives CASAAGMEDTQYF.

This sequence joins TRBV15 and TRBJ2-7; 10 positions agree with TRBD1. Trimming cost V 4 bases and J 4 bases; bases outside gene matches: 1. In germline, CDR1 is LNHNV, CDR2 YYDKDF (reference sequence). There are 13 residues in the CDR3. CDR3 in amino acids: CATSTGQGYEQYF. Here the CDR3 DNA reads TGTGCCACCAGCACGGGACAGGGGTACGAGCAGTACTTC.

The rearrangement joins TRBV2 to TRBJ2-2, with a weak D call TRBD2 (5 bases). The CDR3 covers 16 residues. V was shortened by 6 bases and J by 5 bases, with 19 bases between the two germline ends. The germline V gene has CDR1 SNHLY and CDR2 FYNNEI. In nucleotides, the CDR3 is TGTGCCAGCAGCATCAATCCGGGAACCGCGACCGGGGAGCTGTTTTTT. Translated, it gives CASSINPGTATGELFF.

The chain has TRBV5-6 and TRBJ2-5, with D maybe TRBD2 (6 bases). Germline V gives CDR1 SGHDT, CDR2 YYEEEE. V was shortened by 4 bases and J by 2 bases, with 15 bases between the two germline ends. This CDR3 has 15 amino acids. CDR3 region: CASSTRVGGQETQYF. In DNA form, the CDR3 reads TGTGCCAGCAGCACTCGAGTCGGGGGACAAGAGACCCAGTACTTC.

The chain's CDR3 is CASSPEGGPGELFF. The CDR3 nucleotides are TGCGCCAGCAGCCCCGAGGGGGGACCCGGGGAGCTGTTTTTT. V and J are TRBV5-1 and TRBJ2-2, with D possibly being TRBD1 or TRBD2 (6 bases each). Germline V gene data show CDR1 as SGHRS and CDR2 as YFSETQ. V was trimmed by 4 bases and J by 6 bases, leaving 13 bases between them. The CDR3 is 14 residues long.

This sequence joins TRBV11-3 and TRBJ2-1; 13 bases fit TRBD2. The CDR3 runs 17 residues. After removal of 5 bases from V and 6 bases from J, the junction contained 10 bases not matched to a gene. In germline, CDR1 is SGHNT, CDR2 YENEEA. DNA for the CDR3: TGTGCCAGCAGCAGGGGACTAGCGGGACAAGCGAGCAATGAGCAGTTCTTC. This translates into CASSRGLAGQASNEQFF.

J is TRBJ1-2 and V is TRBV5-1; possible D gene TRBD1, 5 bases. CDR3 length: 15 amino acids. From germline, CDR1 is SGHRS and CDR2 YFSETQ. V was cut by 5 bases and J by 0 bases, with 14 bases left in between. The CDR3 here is CASSHDSRANYGYTF. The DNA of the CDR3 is TGCGCCAGCAGTCATGACAGTCGGGCTAACTATGGCTACACCTTC.

The CDR3 DNA follows: TGCGCCAGCAGCCAAGAGGGTCCGGGGGGCATGGCGGGACGGGAATACATTCAGTACTTC. This encodes CASSQEGPGGMAGREYIQYF. V is TRBV4-1 and J is TRBJ2-4; tentatively, D is TRBD2 (7 bases). The CDR3 runs 20 residues. The V and J ends lost 0 bases and 8 bases respectively, with 29 bases between them. Germline lookup yields CDR1 MGHRA and CDR2 YSYEKL.

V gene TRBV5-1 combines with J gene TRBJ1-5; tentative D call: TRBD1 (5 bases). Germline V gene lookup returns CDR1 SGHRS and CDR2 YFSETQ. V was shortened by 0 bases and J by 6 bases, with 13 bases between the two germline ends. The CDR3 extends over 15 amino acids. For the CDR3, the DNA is TGCGCCAGCAGCTTGGGCGACAGCAAGTTTCAGCCCCAGCATTTT. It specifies CASSLGDSKFQPQHF.

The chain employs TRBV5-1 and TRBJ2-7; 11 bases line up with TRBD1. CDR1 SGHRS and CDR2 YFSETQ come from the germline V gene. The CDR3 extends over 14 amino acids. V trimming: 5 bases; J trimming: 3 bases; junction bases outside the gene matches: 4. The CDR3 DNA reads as TGCGCCAGCAGTGGGACAGGGGGAATCTACGAGCAGTACTTC. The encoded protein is CASSGTGGIYEQYF.

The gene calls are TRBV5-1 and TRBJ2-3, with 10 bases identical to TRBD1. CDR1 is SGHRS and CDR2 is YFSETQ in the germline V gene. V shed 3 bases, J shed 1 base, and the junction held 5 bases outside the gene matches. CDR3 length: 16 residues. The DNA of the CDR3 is TGCGCCAGCAGCTCCGCCGGGACAGGGGGCACAGATACGCAGTATTTT. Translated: CASSSAGTGGTDTQYF.

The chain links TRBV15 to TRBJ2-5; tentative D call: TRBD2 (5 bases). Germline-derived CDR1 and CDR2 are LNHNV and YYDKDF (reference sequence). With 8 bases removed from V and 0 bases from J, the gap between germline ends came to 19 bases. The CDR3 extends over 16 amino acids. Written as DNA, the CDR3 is TGTGCCACCGGGGTGGGATGGGGAGCCAACCAAGAGACCCAGTACTTC. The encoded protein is CATGVGWGANQETQYF.